The 12 T cell receptor beta chains given below trace back to one sample, sequenced in a study of cytomegalovirus exposure and HLA in healthy donors. Libraries were prepared by immunoSEQ multiplex PCR; TCRdb keeps only in-frame clonotypes and omits some of them. The table records about 79,000 clones, 90% to 95% of them present only once. The sample comprised PBMCs. These receptors came from a woman in her twenties or thirties in good health and CMV-seronegative.

The rearrangement links TRBV7-2 to TRBJ2-7, with 9 nucleotides matching TRBD1. Germline trimming cut 1 base from V and 8 bases from J; bases unmatched to any gene: 9. This CDR3 contains 15 residues. The V gene's germline CDR1 is SGHTA and CDR2 FQGNSA. The CDR3 DNA reads TGTGCCAGCAGCTTAGGGGCCACAGGGGGCGCGCAGCAGTACTTC. It encodes CASSLGATGGAQQYF. Full variable domain (remainder filled in from reference TRBV7-2 and TRBJ2-7): GAGVSQSPSNKVTEKGKDVELRCDPISGHTALYWYRQSLGQGLEFLIYFQGNSAPDKSGLPSDRFSAERTGGSVSTLTIQRTQQEDSAVYLCASSLGATGGAQQYFGPGTRLTVT.

The J gene is TRBJ2-1, the V gene TRBV7-6; possible D gene TRBD1, 6 bases. From germline, CDR1 is SGHVS and CDR2 FNYEAQ. Trimming shortened V by 5 bases and J by 7 bases, and 9 bases separated the two germline ends. This CDR3 has 12 amino acids. The CDR3 nucleotides are TGTGCCAGCAGCACAGGACAGAATGAGCAGTTCTTC. Protein: CASSTGQNEQFF.

V gene TRBV7-2 combines with J gene TRBJ2-5; 11 bases line up with TRBD2. The V and J ends lost 7 bases and 0 bases, in that order; junction bases with no gene match: 4. This CDR3 region has 15 residues. CDR1 and CDR2 from the germline V gene are SGHTA and FQGNSA. The CDR3 sequence is CASKPSGGYQETQYF. CDR3 in DNA: TGTGCCAGCAAACCTAGCGGGGGGTACCAAGAGACCCAGTACTTC.

This chain joins TRBV4-1 and TRBJ1-2; a possible D gene is TRBD1 (5 bases). V shed 0 bases and J shed 7 bases, with 9 bases lying between them. CDR3 size: 13 residues. From germline, CDR1 is MGHRA and CDR2 YSYEKL. This CDR3 is CASSQDSQGGYTF. CDR3 nucleotide sequence: TGCGCCAGCAGCCAAGATTCTCAGGGTGGCTACACCTTC.

The V gene is TRBV7-2, the J gene TRBJ2-7; a weak D match, TRBD2 (5 bases). The CDR3 is 15 amino acids. The V gene lost 2 bases and the J gene lost 4 bases, with 15 bases spanning the gap. The germline V gene encodes CDR1 SGHTA and CDR2 FQGNSA. The CDR3 region is CASSLSSSSSYEQYF. CDR3 DNA sequence: TGTGCCAGCAGCTTAAGTTCTAGCAGCTCGTACGAGCAGTACTTC.

The chain has TRBV2 and TRBJ2-3; 7 bases line up with TRBD1. V shed 0 bases, J shed 2 bases, and the junction held 2 bases outside the gene matches. The CDR3 has 15 residues. The germline V gene encodes CDR1 SNHLY and CDR2 FYNNEI. The CDR3 protein is CASSEAGQYTDTQYF. Here the CDR3 DNA reads TGTGCCAGCAGTGAAGCGGGACAGTACACAGATACGCAGTATTTT. Full variable domain (outside the CDR3, taken from reference TRBV2 and TRBJ2-3): EPEVTQTPSHQVTQMGQEVILRCVPISNHLYFYWYRQILGQKVEFLVSFYNNEISEKSEIFDDQFSVERPDGSNFTLKIRSTKLEDSAMYFCASSEAGQYTDTQYFGPGTRLTVL.

This clone was counted between two and nine times. V usage is TRBV19 and J usage is TRBJ1-6, with a possible D match to TRBD1 (5 bases). Trimming shortened V by 7 bases and J by 8 bases, and 15 bases separated the two germline ends. Germline assignment: CDR1 LNHDA and CDR2 SQIVND (reference sequence). The CDR3 contains 14 residues. The CDR3 DNA reads TGTGCCAGTAATTTACTGGCAGGGCATTCACCCCTCCACTTT. It specifies CASNLLAGHSPLHF.

For this clone: The sample carries other DNA sequences with the same CDR3. The V gene is TRBV6-5, the J gene TRBJ2-7; possible D gene TRBD2, 6 bases. The CDR3 loop spans 11 amino acids. Looked up from germline, CDR1 is MNHEY and CDR2 is SVGAGI. Trimming removed 5 bases at V and 4 bases at J, with 6 bases between. The CDR3 sequence: CASSAGYEQYF. As DNA, the CDR3 is TGTGCCAGCAGTGCGGGGTACGAGCAGTACTTC.

J is TRBJ2-1 and V is TRBV5-1, with 8 bases aligning to TRBD2. J was trimmed by 8 bases and V by 0 bases; bases with no gene match: 13. The CDR3 sequence is 17 residues long. Germline CDR1 and CDR2: SGHRS and YFSETQ. The DNA of the CDR3 is TGCGCCAGCAGCTTGGCCACGTTCGGGGGGGCGGAGGATGAGCAGTTCTTC. Protein: CASSLATFGGAEDEQFF.

The chain employs TRBV19 and TRBJ1-2; D is perhaps TRBD1 (6 bases). The CDR3 runs to 15 residues. Germline lookup yields CDR1 LNHDA and CDR2 SQIVND (reference sequence). V shed 8 bases and J shed 5 bases, with 21 bases lying between them. CDR3 coding DNA: TGTGCCAGTCGGAGACCAGGGGTGCCTTGGTATGGCTACACCTTC. It is translated as CASRRPGVPWYGYTF.

V is TRBV4-1 and J is TRBJ1-5, with 8 bases that match TRBD1. The germline CDR1 and CDR2 sequences are MGHRA and YSYEKL. CDR3 length: 17 residues. V shed 0 bases and J 0 bases; nucleotides not matched to a gene: 4. The CDR3 DNA reads TGCGCCAGCAGCCAAGATGGGACAGGATATAGCAATCAGCCCCAGCATTTT. This codes for CASSQDGTGYSNQPQHF.

V usage is TRBV5-1 and J usage is TRBJ2-7; 9 nucleotides agree with TRBD2. Trimming at V came to 0 bases and at J to 4 bases, leaving 8 bases not matched to a gene. Per germline, CDR1 SGHRS and CDR2 YFSETQ. The CDR3 length is 16 residues. Here the CDR3 reads CASSLDSAGGPYEQYF. CDR3 DNA sequence: TGCGCCAGCAGCTTGGATTCGGCGGGAGGGCCATACGAGCAGTACTTC.